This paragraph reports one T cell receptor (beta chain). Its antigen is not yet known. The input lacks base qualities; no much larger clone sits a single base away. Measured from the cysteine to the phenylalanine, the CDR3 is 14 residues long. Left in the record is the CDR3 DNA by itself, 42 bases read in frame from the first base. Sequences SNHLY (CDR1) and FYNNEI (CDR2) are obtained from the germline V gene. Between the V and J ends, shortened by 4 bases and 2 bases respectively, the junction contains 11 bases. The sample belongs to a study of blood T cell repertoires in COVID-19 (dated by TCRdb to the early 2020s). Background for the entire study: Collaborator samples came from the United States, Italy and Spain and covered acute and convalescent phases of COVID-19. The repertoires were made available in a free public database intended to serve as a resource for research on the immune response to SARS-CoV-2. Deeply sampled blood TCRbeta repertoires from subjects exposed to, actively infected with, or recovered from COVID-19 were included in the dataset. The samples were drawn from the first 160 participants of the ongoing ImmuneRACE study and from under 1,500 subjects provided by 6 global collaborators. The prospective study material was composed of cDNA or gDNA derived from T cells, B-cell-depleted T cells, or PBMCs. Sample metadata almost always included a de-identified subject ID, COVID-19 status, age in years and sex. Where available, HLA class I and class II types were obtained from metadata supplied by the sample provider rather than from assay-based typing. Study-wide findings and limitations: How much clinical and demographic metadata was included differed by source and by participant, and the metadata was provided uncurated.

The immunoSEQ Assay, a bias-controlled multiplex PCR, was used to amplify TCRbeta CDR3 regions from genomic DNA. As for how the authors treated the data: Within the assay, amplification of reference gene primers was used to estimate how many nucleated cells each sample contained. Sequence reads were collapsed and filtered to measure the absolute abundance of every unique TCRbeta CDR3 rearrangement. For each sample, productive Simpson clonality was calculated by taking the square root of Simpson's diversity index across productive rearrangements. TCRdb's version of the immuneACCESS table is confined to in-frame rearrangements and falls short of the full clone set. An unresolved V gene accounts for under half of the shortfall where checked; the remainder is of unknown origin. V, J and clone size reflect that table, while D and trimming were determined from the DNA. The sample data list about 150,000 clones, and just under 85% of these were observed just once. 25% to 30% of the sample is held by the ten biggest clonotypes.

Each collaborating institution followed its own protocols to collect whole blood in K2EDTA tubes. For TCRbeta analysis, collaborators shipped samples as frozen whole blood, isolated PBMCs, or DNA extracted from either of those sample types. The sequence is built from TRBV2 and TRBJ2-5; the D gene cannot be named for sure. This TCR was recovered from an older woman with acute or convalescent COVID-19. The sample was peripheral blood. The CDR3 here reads CASSARKSQETQYF. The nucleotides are TGTGCCAGCAGTGCCAGGAAAAGTCAAGAGACCCAGTACTTC.